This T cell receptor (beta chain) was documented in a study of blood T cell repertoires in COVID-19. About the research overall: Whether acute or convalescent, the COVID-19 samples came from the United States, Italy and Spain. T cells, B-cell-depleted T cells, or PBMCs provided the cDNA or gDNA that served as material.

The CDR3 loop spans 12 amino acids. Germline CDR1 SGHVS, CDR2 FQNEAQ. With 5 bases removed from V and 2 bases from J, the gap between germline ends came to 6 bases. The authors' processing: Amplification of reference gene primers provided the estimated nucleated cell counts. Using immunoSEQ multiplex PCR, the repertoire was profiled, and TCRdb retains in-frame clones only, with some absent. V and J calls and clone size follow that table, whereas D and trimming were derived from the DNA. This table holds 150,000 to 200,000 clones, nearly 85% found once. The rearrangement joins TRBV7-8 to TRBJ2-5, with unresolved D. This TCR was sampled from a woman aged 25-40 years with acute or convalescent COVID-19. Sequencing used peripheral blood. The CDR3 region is CASSQSQETQYF. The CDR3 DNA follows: TGTGCCAGCAGCCAATCGCAAGAGACCCAGTACTTC.